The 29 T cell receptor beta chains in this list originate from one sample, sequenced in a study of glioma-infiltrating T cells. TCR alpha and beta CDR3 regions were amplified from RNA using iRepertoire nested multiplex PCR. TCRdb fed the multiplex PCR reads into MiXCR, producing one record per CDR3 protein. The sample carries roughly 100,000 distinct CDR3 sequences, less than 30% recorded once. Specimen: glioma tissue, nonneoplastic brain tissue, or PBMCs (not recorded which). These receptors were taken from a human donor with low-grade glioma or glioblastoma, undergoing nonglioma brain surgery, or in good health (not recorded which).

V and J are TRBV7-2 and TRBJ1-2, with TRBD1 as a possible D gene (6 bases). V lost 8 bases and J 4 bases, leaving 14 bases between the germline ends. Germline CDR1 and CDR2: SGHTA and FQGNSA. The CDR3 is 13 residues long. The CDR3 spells CASGLTGSYGYTF. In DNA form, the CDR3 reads TGTGCCAGCGGATTGACAGGAAGCTATGGCTACACCTTC.

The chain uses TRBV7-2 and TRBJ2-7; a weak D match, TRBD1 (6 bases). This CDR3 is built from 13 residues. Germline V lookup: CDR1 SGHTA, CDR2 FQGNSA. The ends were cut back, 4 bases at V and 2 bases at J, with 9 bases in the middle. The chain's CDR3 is CASSSGHTYEQYF. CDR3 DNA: TGTGCCAGCAGCTCGGGACATACCTACGAGCAGTACTTC.

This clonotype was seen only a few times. The CDR3 DNA reads as TGTGCCAGCAGTGGGACAGGGGGCGACGCAACTAATGAAAAACTGTTTTTT. Protein: CASSGTGGDATNEKLFF. The chain uses TRBV12-3 or TRBV12-4 and TRBJ1-4, with 12 positions matching TRBD1. J lost 0 bases, V lost 5 bases, and 4 bases had no gene match. CDR3 size: 17 residues.

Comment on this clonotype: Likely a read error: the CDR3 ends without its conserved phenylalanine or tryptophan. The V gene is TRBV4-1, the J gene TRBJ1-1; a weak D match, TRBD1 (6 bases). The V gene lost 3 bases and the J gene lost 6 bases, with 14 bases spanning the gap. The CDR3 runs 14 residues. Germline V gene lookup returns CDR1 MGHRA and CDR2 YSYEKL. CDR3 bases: TGCGCCAGCAGCCAGGACAGACACATCTCTGAAGCTTTCTAT. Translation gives CASSQDRHISEAFY.

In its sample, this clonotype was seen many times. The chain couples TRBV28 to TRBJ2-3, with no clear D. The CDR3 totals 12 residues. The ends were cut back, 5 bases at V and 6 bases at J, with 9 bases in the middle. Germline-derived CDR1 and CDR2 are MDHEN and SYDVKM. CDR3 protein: CASSPYTDTQYF. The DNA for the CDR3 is TGTGCCAGCAGTCCCTACACGGATACGCAGTATTTT.

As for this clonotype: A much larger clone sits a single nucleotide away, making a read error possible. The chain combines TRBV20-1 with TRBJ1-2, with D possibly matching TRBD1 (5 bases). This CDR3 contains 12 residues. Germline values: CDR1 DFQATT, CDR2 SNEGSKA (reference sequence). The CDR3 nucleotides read TGCAGTGCTCCTAGGAGGGACTATGGCTACGCCTTC. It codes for CSAPRRDYGYAF.

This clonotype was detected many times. In nucleotides, the CDR3 is TGTGCCAGCAGTTTGGGCTGGAGCTCCTACAATGAGCAGTTCTTC. Residues: CASSLGWSSYNEQFF. The genes are TRBV27 and TRBJ2-1; D remains ambiguous. This CDR3 is built from 15 residues. CDR1 is MNHEY, CDR2 SMNVEV, per germline (reference sequence). Deletions cut 3 bases from V and 0 bases from J, with 9 bases between.

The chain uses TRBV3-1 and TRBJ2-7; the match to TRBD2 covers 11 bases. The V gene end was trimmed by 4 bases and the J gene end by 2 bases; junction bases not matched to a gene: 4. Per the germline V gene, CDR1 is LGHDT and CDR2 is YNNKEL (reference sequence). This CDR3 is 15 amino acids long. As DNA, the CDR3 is TGTGCCAGCAGCCTTCGGACTAGCGGGCCCTACGAGCAGTACTTC. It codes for CASSLRTSGPYEQYF.

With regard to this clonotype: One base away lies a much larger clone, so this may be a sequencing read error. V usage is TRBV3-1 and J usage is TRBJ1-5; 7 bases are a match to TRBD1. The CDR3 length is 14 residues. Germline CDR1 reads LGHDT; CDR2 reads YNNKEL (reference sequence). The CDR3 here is CASSPRQGYHPQHF. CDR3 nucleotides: TGTGCCAGCAGCCCTCGACAGGGCTATCACCCCCAGCATTTT.

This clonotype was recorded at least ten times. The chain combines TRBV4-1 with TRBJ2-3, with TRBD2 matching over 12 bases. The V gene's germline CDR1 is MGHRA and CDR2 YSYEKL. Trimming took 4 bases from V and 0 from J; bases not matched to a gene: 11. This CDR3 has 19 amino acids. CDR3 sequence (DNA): TGCGCCAGCAGCCGCTACTCTAGCGGGGGGGCAACTAGCACAGATACGCAGTATTTT. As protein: CASSRYSSGGATSTDTQYF.

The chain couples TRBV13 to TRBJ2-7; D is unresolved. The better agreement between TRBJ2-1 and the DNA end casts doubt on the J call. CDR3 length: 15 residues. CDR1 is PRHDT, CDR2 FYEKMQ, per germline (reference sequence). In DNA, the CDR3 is TGTGCCAGCAGCTTAATCCGGAACACCTACAATGAGCAGTTCTTC. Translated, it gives CASSLIRNTYNEQFF.

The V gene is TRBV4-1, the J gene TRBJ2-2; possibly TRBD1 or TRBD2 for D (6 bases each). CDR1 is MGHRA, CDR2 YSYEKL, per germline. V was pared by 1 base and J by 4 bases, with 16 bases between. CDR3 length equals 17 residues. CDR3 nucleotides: TGCGCCAGCAGCCAAGGTCAAGGGGGGCCAGTCACCGGGGAGCTGTTTTTT. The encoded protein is CASSQGQGGPVTGELFF.

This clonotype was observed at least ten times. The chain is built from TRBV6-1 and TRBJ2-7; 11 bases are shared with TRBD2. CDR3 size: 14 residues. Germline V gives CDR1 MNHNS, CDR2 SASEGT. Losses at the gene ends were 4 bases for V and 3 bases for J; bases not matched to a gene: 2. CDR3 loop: CASSVLAGVYEQYF. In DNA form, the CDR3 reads TGTGCCAGCAGTGTACTAGCGGGGGTCTACGAGCAGTACTTC.

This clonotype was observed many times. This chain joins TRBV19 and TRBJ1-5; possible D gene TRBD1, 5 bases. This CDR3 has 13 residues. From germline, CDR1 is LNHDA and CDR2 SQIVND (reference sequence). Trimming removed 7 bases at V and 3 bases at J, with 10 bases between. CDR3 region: CASIRTLNQPQHF. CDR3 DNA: TGTGCCAGTATTCGGACACTCAATCAGCCCCAGCATTTT.

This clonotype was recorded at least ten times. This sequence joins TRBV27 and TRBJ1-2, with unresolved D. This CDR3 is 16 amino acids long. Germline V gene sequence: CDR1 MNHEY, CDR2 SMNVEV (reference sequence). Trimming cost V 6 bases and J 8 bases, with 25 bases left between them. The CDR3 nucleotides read TGTGCCAGCAGGCCGGAGTATCTCCCTATCAAGACCGGCTACACCTTC. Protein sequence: CASRPEYLPIKTGYTF.

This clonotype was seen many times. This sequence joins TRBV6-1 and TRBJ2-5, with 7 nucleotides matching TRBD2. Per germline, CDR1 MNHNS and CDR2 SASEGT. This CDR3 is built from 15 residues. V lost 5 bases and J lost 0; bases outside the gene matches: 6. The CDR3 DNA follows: TGTGCCAGCAGTAAAGGGACTACCAACCAAGAGACCCAGTACTTC. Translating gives CASSKGTTNQETQYF.

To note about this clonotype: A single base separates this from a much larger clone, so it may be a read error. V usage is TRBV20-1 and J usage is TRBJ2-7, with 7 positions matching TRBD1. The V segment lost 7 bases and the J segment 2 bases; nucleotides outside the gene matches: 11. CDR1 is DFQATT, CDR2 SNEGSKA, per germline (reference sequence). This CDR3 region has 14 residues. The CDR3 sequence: CSVTPGQIPYEQYF. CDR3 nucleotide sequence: TGCAGTGTTACACCGGGACAGATACCCTACGAGCAGTACTTC.

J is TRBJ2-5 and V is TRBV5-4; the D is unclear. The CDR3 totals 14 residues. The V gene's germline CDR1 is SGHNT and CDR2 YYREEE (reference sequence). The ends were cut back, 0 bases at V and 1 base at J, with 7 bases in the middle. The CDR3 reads CASSLGPGQETQYF. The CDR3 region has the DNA TGTGCCAGCAGCTTGGGGCCAGGCCAAGAGACCCAGTACTTC.

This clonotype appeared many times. The CDR3 protein is CASSETVERGYTF. The CDR3 DNA reads TGTGCCAGCTCGGAGACAGTAGAGAGGGGCTACACCTTC. This rearrangement joins TRBV6-1 to TRBJ1-2; D is perhaps TRBD1 (5 bases). The germline V gene encodes CDR1 MNHNS and CDR2 SASEGT. The V end was cut by 8 bases, the J end by 8 bases, with 18 bases between. The CDR3 totals 13 residues.

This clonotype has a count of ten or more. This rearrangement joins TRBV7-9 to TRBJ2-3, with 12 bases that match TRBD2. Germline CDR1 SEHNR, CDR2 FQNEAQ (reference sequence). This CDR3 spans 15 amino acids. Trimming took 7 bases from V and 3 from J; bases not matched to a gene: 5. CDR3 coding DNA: TGTGCCAGCACCCTAGCGGGGGGGCCGACAGATACGCAGTATTTT. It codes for CASTLAGGPTDTQYF.

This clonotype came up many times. This CDR3 reads CASSYSTGGADTQYF. CDR3 nucleotide sequence: TGTGCCAGCAGTTATAGTACAGGGGGAGCAGATACGCAGTATTTT. This rearrangement joins TRBV6-2 or TRBV6-3 to TRBJ2-3, with 8 bases fitting TRBD1. J was trimmed by 4 bases and V by 3 bases; bases with no gene match: 6. The CDR3 is made up of 15 amino acids. Germline assignment: CDR1 MNHEY and CDR2 SVGEGT.

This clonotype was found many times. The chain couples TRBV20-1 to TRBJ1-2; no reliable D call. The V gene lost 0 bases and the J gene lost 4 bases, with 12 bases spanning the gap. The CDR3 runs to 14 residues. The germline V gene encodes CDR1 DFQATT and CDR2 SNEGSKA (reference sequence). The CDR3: CSARDERPGYGYTF. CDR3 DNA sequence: TGCAGTGCTAGAGATGAACGGCCGGGCTATGGCTACACCTTC.

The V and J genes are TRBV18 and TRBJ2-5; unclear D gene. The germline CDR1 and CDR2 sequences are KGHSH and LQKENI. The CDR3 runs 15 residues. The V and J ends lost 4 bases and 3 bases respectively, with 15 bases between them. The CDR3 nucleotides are TGTGCCAGCTCACTATCAAAGAATAGTGAAGAGACCCAGTACTTC. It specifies CASSLSKNSEETQYF. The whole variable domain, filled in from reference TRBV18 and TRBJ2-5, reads NAGVMQNPRHLVRRRGQEARLRCSPMKGHSHVYWYRQLPEEGLKFMVYLQKENIIDESGMPKERFSAEFPKEGPSILRIQQVVRGDSAAYFCASSLSKNSEETQYFGPGTRLLVL.

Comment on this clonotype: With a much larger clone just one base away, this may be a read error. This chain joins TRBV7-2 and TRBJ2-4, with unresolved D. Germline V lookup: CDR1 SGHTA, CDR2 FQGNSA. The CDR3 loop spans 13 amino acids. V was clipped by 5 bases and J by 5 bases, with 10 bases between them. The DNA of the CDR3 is TGTGCCAGCAGCCATAGACGGCAAAACATTCAGTACTTC. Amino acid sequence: CASSHRRQNIQYF.

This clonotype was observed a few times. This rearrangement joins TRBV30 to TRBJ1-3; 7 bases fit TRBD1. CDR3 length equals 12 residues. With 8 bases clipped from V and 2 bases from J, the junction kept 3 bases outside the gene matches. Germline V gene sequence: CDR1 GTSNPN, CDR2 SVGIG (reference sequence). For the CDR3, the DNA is TGTGCCGTAGACAGGGCTGGAAACACCATATATTTT. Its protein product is CAVDRAGNTIYF.

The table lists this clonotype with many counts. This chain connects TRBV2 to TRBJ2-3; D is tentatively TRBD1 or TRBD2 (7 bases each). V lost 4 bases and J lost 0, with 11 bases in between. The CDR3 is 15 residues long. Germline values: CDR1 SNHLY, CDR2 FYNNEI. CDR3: CASSAGGASTDTQYF. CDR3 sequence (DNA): TGTGCCAGCAGTGCAGGGGGGGCTAGCACAGATACGCAGTATTTT.

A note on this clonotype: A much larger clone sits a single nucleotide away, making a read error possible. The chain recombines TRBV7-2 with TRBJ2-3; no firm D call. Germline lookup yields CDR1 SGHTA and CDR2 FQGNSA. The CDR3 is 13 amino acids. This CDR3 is CAGRAFVTDKQYF. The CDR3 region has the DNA TGTGCCGGCCGGGCGTTCGTCACAGATAAGCAGTATTTT.

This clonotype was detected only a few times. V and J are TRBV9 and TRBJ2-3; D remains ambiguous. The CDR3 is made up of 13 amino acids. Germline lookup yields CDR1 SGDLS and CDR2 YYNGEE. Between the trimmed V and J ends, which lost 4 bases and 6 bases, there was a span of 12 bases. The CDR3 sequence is CASSLMQADTQYF. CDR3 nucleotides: TGTGCCAGCAGCCTCATGCAAGCGGATACGCAGTATTTT.

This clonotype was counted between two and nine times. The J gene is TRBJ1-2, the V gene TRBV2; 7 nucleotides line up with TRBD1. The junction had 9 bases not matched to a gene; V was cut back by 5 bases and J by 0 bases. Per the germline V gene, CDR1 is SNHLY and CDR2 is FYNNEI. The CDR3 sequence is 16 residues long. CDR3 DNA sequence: TGTGCCAGCAGTCAATCCGGGACAGTGGCTAACTATGGCTACACCTTC. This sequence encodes CASSQSGTVANYGYTF.